This T cell receptor beta chain is drawn from a study of identical twins. Overall study results and limits: Compared with models, monozygotic twins showed more out-of-frame TCR alpha sharing. Out-of-frame beta sequences exhibited a weaker degree of excess twin sharing. Zero-insertion findings could be partly confounded by invariant cells (MAIT and iNKT cells). Cross-sectional statistics underpinned the conclusions; the same donors were not followed.

MiXCR, run by TCRdb on the 5' RACE reads, gives a single entry per CDR3 protein. The data hold hundreds of thousands of distinct CDR3 sequences, with 8.5% to 9.5% observed a single time. The V end was cut by 2 bases, the J end by 10 bases, with 12 bases between. This CDR3 comprises 13 residues. CDR1 is SEHNR and CDR2 is FQNEAQ in the germline V gene (reference sequence). This clonotype was counted a few times. Its antigen is not known. These data were also filed under a second study, of yellow fever vaccine responses in identical twins.

This chain joins TRBV7-9 and TRBJ2-1; D remains ambiguous. The sequence was obtained from a woman under 30 in good health. Material for sequencing was PBMCs. The CDR3 loop is CASSLLASSEQFF. For the CDR3, the DNA is TGTGCCAGCAGCTTATTGGCTAGTAGCGAGCAGTTCTTC.